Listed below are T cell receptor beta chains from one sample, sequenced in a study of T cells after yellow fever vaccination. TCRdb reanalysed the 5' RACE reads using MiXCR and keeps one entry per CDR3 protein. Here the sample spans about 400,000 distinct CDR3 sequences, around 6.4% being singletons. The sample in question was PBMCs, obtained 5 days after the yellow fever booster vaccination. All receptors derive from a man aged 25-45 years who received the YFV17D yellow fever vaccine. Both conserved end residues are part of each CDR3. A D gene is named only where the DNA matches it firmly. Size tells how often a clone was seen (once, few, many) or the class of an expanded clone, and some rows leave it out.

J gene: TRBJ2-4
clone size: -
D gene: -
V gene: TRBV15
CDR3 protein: CATSSRDGGIQYF
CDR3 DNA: TGTGCCACCAGTTCCAGGGATGGTGGCATTCAGTACTTC

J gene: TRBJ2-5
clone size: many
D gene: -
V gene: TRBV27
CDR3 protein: CASSASPGTPETQYF
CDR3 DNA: TGTGCCAGCAGTGCAAGCCCCGGGACACCGGAGACCCAGTACTTC

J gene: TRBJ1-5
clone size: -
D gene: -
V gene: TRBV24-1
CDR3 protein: CATSGSIDEPQHF
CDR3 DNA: TGTGCCACCAGCGGCAGTATAGATGAGCCCCAGCATTTT

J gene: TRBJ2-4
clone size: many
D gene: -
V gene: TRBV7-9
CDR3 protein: CASSKERAHFNIQYF
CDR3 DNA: TGTGCCAGCAGCAAAGAAAGGGCCCATTTCAACATTCAGTACTTC

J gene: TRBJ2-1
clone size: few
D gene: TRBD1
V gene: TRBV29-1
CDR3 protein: CSVTGTGAHNEQFF
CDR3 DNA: TGCAGCGTCACCGGGACAGGGGCCCACAATGAGCAGTTCTTC

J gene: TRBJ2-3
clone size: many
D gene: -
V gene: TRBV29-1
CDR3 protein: CSVHPGSQDTQYF
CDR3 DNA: TGCAGCGTTCACCCTGGGTCTCAGGATACGCAGTATTTT

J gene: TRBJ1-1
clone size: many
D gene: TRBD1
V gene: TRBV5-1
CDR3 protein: CASSSYRGAMNTEAFF
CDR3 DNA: TGCGCCAGCAGCTCGTACAGGGGAGCCATGAACACTGAAGCTTTCTTT

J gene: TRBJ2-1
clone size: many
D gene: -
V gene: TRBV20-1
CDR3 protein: CSARRGPAVIEQFF
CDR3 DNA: TGCAGTGCTAGGAGGGGTCCCGCAGTGATTGAGCAGTTCTTC

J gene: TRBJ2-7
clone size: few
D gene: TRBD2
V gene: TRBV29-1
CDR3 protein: CSALAGADEQYF
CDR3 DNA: TGCAGCGCCCTAGCGGGAGCGGACGAGCAGTACTTC

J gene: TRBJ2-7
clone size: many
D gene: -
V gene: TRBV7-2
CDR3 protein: CASSNSGQTYEQYF
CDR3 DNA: TGTGCCAGCAGCAACTCTGGACAGACCTACGAGCAGTACTTC

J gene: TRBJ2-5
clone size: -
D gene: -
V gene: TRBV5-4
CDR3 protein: CASSQRSSGGETQYF
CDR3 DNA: TGTGCCAGCAGCCAGAGGTCTTCTGGGGGAGAGACCCAGTACTTC

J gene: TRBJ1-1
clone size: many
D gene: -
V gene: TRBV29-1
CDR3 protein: CSVASGVRFAEAFF
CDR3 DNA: TGCAGCGTTGCATCCGGGGTTCGTTTCGCTGAAGCTTTCTTT

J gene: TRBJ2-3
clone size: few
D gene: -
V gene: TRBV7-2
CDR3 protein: CASSLAGGTGTDTQYF
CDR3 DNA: TGTGCCAGCAGCTTAGCGGGCGGAACCGGCACAGATACGCAGTATTTT

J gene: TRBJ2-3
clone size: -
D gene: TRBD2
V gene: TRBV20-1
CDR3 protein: CSAGTSGSSTDTQYF
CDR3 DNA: TGCAGTGCGGGGACTAGCGGGAGTAGCACAGATACGCAGTATTTT

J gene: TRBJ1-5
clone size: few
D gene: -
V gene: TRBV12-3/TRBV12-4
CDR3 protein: CASRRGGGSNQPQHF
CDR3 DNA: TGTGCCAGCAGAAGGGGGGGTGGGAGCAATCAGCCCCAGCATTTT

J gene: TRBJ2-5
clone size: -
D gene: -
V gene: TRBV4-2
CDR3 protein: CASSQEIQETQYF
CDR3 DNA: TGTGCCAGCAGCCAAGAGATCCAAGAGACCCAGTACTTC

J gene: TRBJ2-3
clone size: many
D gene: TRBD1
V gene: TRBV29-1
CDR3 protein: CSVAKRDRGPDTQYF
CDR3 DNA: TGCAGCGTAGCAAAACGGGACAGGGGCCCAGATACGCAGTATTTT

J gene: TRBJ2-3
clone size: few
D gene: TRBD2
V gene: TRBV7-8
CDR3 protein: CASSLEGGQLSTDTQYF
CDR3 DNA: TGTGCCAGCAGCTTAGAGGGAGGGCAGCTTAGCACAGATACGCAGTATTTT

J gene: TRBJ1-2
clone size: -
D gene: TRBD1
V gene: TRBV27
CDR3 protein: CASSSDRRGGYTF
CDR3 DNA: TGTGCCAGCAGTTCGGACAGGAGGGGTGGCTACACCTTC

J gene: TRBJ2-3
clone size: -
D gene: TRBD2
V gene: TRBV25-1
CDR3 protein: CASSAQRTSGVTDTQYF
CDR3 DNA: TGTGCCAGCAGTGCCCAACGCACTAGCGGGGTCACAGATACGCAGTATTTT

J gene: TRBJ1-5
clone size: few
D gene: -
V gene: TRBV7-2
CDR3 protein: CASSLGGWGDNQPQHF
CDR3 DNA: TGTGCCAGCAGCTTAGGGGGCTGGGGGGATAATCAGCCCCAGCATTTT

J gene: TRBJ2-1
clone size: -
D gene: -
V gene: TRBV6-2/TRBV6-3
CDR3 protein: CASTTRPNNEQFF
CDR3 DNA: TGTGCCAGCACTACTCGACCTAACAATGAGCAGTTCTTC

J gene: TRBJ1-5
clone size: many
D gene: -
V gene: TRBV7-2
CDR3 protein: CASSESLQPQHF
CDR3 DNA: TGTGCCAGCAGCGAGAGTCTACAGCCCCAGCATTTT

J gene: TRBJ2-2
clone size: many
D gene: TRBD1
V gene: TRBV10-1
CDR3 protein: CASSSGQGNTGELFF
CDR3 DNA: TGCGCCAGCAGTTCCGGACAGGGAAACACCGGGGAGCTGTTTTTT

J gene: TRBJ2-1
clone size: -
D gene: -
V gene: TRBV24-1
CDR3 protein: CATSGNEGSYNEQFF
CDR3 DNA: TGTGCCACCAGTGGGAATGAGGGATCCTACAATGAGCAGTTCTTC

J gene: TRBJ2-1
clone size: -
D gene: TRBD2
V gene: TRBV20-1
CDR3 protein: CSVLSRGTSILEFF
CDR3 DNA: TGCAGTGTCCTATCCCGGGGGACTAGCATTCTCGAGTTCTTC

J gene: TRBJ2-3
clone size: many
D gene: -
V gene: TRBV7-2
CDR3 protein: CASSTVRLDTQYF
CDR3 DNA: TGTGCCAGCAGCACCGTGAGGTTAGATACGCAGTATTTT

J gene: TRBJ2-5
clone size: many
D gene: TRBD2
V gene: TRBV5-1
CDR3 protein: CASSLEGTIRAKETQYF
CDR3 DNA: TGCGCCAGCAGCTTGGAGGGGACTATTAGAGCCAAAGAGACCCAGTACTTC

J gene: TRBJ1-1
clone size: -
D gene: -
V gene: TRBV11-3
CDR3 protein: CASSLVGTAGVGFSAMNTEAFF
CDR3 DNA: TGTGCCAGCAGCTTAGTAGGTACCGCGGGGGTGGGGTTCTCAGCGATGAACACTGAAGCTTTCTTT

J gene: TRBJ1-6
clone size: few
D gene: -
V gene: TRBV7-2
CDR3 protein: CASSLQGGSNSPLHF
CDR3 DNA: TGTGCCAGCAGCTTACAAGGGGGGTCAAATTCACCCCTCCACTTT

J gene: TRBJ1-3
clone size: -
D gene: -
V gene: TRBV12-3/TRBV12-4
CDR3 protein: CASTLGRNTIYF
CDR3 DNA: TGTGCCAGCACTCTAGGTCGAAACACCATATATTTT

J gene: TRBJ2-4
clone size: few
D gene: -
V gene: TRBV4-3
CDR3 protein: CASSQDRQGKWAKNIQYF
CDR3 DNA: TGCGCCAGCAGCCAAGATCGGCAGGGGAAGTGGGCCAAAAACATTCAGTACTTC

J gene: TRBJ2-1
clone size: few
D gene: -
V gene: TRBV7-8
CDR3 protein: CASSFLAPNEQFF
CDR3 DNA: TGTGCCAGCAGCTTTCTCGCGCCGAATGAGCAGTTCTTC

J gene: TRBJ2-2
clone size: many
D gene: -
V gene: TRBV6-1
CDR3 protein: CASRGPLGNTGELFF
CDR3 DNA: TGTGCCAGCAGGGGACCCCTAGGGAACACCGGGGAGCTGTTTTTT

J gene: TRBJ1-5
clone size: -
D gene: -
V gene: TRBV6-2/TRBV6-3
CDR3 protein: CASRSPPGHNQPQHF
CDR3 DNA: TGTGCCAGCAGATCCCCCCCGGGACACAATCAGCCCCAGCATTTT

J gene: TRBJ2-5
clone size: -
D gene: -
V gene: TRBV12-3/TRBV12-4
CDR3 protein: CASSSYGEEGQYF
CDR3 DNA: TGTGCCAGCAGTTCATACGGCGAGGAGGGCCAGTACTTC

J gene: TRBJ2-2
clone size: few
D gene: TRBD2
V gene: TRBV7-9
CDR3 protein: CASSLLLAGRTGELFF
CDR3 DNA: TGTGCCAGCAGCCTATTACTAGCGGGAAGGACCGGGGAGCTGTTTTTT

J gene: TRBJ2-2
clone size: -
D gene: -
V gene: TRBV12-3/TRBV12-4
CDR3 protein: CASSSPPGRITGELFF
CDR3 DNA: TGTGCCAGCAGTTCACCCCCGGGACGGATAACCGGGGAGCTGTTTTTT

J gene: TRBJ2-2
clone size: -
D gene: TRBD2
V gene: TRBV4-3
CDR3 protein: CASSQVYWGGNTGELFF
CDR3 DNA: TGCGCCAGCAGCCAAGTTTACTGGGGGGGGAACACCGGGGAGCTGTTTTTT

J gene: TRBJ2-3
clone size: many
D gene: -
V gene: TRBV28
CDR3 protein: CASSLNAGAVADTQYF
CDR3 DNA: TGTGCCAGCAGTTTAAATGCCGGCGCCGTGGCAGATACGCAGTATTTT

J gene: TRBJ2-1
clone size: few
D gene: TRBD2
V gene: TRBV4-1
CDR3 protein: CASSQDFSGIYEQFF
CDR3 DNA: TGCGCCAGCAGCCAAGATTTTAGCGGGATCTATGAGCAGTTCTTC